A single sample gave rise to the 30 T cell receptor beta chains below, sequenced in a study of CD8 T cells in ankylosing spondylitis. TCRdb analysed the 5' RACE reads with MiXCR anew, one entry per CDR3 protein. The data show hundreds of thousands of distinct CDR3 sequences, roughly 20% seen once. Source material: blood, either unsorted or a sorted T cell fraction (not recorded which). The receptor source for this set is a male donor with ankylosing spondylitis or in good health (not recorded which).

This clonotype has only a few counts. In DNA form, the CDR3 reads TGTGCCATCAGTGATGGGGCAGTCTTCTCCTACGAGCAGTACTTC. Translation gives CAISDGAVFSYEQYF. The chain carries TRBV10-3 and TRBJ2-7, with D perhaps matching TRBD1 (5 bases). The length of the CDR3 is 15 residues. V was cut by 3 bases and J by 0 bases, with 12 bases left in between. Per the germline V gene, CDR1 is ENHRY and CDR2 is SYGVKD.

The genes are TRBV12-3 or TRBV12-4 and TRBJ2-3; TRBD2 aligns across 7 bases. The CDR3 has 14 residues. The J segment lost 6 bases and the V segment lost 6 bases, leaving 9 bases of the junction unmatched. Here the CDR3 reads CASSLGLRPDTQYF. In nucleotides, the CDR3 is TGTGCCAGCAGCCTGGGACTACGCCCCGATACGCAGTATTTT.

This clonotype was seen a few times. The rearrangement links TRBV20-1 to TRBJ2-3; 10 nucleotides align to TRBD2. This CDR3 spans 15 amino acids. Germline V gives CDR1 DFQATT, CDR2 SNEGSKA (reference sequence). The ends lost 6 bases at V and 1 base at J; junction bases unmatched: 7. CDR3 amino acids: CSALQRGGGTDTQYF. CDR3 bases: TGCAGTGCCCTCCAGCGGGGGGGCGGCACAGATACGCAGTATTTT.

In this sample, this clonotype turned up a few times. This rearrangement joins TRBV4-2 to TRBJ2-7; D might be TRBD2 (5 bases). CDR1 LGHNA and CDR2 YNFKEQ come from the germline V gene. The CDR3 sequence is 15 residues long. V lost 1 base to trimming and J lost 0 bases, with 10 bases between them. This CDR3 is CASSQGPGSSYEQYF. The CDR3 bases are TGTGCCAGCAGCCAAGGGCCGGGGAGCTCCTACGAGCAGTACTTC.

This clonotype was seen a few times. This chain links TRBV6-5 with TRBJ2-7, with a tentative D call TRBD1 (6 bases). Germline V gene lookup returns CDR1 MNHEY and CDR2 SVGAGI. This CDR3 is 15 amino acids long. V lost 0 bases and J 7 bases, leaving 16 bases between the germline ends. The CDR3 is CASSYSFGTKNEQYF. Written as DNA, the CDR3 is TGTGCCAGCAGTTACTCGTTCGGGACAAAGAATGAGCAGTACTTC.

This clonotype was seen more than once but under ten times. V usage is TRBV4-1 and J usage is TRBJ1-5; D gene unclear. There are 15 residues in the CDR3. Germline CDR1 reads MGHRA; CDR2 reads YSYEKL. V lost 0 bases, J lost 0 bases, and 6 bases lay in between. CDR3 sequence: CASSQDGPSNQPQHF. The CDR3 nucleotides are TGCGCCAGCAGCCAAGACGGACCTAGCAATCAGCCCCAGCATTTT.

The CDR3, as DNA: TGTGCCAGCAGCTTGTCTTGGACGAGCTCCTACGAGCAGTACTTC. This gives the protein CASSLSWTSSYEQYF. The V gene is TRBV5-5, the J gene TRBJ2-7; D gene ambiguous. The V and J ends lost 1 base and 0 bases respectively, with 11 bases between them. Germline CDR1 reads SGHKS; CDR2 reads YYEKEE (reference sequence). CDR3 length equals 15 residues.

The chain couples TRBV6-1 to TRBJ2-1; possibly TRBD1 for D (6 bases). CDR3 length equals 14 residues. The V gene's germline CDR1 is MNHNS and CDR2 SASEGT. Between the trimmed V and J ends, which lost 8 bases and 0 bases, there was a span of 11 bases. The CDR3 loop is CASRDISSYNEQFF. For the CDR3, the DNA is TGTGCCAGCCGGGACATAAGCTCCTACAATGAGCAGTTCTTC.

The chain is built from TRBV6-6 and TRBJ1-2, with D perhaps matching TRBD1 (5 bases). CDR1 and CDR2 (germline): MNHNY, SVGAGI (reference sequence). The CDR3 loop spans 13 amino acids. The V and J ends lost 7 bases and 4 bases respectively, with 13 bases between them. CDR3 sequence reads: CASTLGEPYGYTF. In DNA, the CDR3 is TGTGCCAGCACCCTAGGGGAGCCCTATGGCTACACCTTC.

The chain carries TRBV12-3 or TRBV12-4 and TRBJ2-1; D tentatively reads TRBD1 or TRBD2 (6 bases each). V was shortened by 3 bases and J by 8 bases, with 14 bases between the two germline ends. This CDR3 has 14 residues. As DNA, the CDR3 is TGTGCCAGCAGTTTGTGGGGGGCCGTCGATGAGCAGTTCTTC. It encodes CASSLWGAVDEQFF.

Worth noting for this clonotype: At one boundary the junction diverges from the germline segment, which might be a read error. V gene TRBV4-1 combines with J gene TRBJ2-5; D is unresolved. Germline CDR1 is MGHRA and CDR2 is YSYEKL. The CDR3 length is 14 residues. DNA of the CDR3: TGCGTCAGCAGCCAAGAAGGCCTTCAAGAGACCCAGTACTTC. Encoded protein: CVSSQEGLQETQYF.

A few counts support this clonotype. DNA of the CDR3: TGTGCCAGCAGCTTAGAGTCAGGGGATGGCTACACCTTC. It specifies CASSLESGDGYTF. The V gene is TRBV7-6, the J gene TRBJ1-2; tentative D call: TRBD1 (6 bases). The germline gives CDR1 SGHVS, CDR2 FNYEAQ. V lost 1 base, J lost 6 bases, and 9 bases lay in between. This CDR3 contains 13 residues.

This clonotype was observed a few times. The CDR3 reads CASSQGLAGEAPHNEQFF. The CDR3 region has the DNA TGTGCCAGCAGCCAGGGACTAGCGGGGGAGGCCCCCCACAATGAGCAGTTCTTC. The chain links TRBV7-8 to TRBJ2-1, with 14 bases identical to TRBD2. Germline V gives CDR1 SGHVS, CDR2 FQNEAQ. CDR3 length: 18 amino acids. V shed 5 bases, J shed 5 bases, and the junction held 11 bases outside the gene matches.

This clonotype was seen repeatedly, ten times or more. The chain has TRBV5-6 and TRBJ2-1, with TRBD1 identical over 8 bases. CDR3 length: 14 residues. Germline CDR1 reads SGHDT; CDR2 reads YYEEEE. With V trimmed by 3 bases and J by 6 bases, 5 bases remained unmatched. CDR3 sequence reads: CASSSGTGVNEQFF. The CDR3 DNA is TGTGCCAGCAGCTCCGGGACAGGCGTCAATGAGCAGTTCTTC.

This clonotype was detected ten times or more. DNA of the CDR3: TGCGCCAGCAGCCTCACACACGGAGCCTACGAGCAGTACTTC. Translating gives CASSLTHGAYEQYF. The gene calls are TRBV4-1 and TRBJ2-7; D is uncertain. This CDR3 region has 14 residues. Trimming took 4 bases from V and 2 from J, leaving 12 bases between them. The germline V gene has CDR1 MGHRA and CDR2 YSYEKL.

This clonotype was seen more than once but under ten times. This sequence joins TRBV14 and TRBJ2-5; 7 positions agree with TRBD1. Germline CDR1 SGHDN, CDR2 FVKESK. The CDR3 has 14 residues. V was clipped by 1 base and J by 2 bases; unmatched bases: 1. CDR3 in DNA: TGTGCCAGCAGCCAAGGGACAGGACAAGAGACCCAGTACTTC. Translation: CASSQGTGQETQYF.

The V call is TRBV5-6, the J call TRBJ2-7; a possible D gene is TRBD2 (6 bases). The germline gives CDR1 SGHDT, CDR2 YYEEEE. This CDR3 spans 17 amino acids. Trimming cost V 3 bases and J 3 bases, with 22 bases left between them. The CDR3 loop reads CASSSRGAGSPHYEQYF. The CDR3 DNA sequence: TGTGCCAGCAGCTCCCGAGGCGCGGGATCACCTCACTACGAGCAGTACTTC.

The CDR3 sequence is CAWSSGGPGNEQFF. The CDR3 DNA sequence: TGTGCCTGGAGTTCGGGGGGGCCGGGCAATGAGCAGTTCTTC. V is TRBV30 and J is TRBJ2-1; 8 nucleotides line up with TRBD2. Looked up from germline, CDR1 is GTSNPN and CDR2 is SVGIG (reference sequence). V gave up 2 bases and J gave up 6 bases; unmatched junction bases: 6. This CDR3 contains 14 residues.

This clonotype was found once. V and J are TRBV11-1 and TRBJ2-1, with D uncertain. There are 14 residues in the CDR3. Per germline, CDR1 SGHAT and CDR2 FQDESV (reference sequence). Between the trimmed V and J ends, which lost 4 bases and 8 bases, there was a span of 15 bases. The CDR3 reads CASSSLMSPDEQFF. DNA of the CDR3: TGTGCCAGCAGCTCGTTAATGTCTCCGGATGAGCAGTTCTTC. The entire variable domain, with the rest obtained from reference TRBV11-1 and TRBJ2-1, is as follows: EAEVAQSPRYKITEKSQAVAFWCDPISGHATLYWYRQILGQGPELLVQFQDESVVDDSQLPKDRFSAERLKGVDSTLKIQPAELGDSAMYLCASSSLMSPDEQFFGPGTRLTVL.

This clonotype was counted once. This CDR3 reads CSATDGEFNSPLHF. The CDR3 DNA reads TGCAGTGCCACCGACGGCGAATTCAATTCACCCCTCCACTTT. V usage is TRBV20-1 and J usage is TRBJ1-6, with no clear D. The CDR3 has 14 amino acids. V was clipped by 6 bases and J by 7 bases, with 16 bases between them. Germline lookup yields CDR1 DFQATT and CDR2 SNEGSKA (reference sequence).

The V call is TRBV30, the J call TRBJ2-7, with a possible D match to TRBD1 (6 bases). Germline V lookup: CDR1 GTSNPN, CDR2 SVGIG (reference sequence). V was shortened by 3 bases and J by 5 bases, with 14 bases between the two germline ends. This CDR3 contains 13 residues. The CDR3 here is CAWSQGQGNEQYF. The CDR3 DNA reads TGTGCCTGGAGCCAGGGACAAGGGAACGAGCAGTACTTC.

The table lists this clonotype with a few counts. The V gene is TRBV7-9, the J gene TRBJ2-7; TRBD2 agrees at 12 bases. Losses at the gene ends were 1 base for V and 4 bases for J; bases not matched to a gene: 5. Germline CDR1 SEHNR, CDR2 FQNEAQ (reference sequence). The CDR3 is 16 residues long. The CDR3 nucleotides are TGTGCCAGCAGCTTAGAGACTAGCGGGGGAGGATACGAGCAGTACTTC. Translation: CASSLETSGGGYEQYF.

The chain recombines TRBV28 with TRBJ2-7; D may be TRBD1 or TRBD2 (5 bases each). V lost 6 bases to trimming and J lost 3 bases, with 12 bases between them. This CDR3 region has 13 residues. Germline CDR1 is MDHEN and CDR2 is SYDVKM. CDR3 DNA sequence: TGTGCCAGCAGACCCGATGGGGGCTACGAGCAGTACTTC. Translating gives CASRPDGGYEQYF.

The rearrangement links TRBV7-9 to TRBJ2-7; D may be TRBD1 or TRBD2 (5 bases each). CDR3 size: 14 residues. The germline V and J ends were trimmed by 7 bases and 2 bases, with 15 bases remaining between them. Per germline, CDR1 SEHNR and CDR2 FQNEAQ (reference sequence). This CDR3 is CASTPGTAPYEQYF. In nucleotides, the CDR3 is TGTGCCAGCACCCCCGGGACCGCACCCTACGAGCAGTACTTC.

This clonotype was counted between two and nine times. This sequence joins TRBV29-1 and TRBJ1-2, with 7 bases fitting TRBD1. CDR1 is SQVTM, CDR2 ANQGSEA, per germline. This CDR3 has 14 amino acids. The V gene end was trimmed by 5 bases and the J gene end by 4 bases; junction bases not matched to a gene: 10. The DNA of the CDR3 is TGCAGCGTTCTGTTAGCGGGACAGAGCTATGGCTACACCTTC. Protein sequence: CSVLLAGQSYGYTF.

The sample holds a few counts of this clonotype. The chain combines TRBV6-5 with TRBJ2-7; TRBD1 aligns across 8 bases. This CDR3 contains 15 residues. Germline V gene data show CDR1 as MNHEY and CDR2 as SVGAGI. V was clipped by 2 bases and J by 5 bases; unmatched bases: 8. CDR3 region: CASSYQGQGFDEQYF. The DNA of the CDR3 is TGTGCCAGCAGTTACCAAGGACAGGGCTTCGACGAGCAGTACTTC.

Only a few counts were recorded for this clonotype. The CDR3, as DNA: TGTGCCAGCTGGGGACAGTATGGTGAGCAGTTCTTC. Amino acids: CASWGQYGEQFF. J is TRBJ2-1 and V is TRBV28, with 7 positions matching TRBD1. J gave up 9 bases and V 8 bases, and 7 bases lay outside the gene matches. The CDR3 runs 12 residues. Germline values: CDR1 MDHEN, CDR2 SYDVKM.

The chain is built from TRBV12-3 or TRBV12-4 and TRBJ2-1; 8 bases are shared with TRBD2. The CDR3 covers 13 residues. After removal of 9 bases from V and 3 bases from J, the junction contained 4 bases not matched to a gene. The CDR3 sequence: CASTSGVYNEQFF. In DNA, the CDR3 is TGTGCCAGTACTAGCGGAGTCTACAATGAGCAGTTCTTC.

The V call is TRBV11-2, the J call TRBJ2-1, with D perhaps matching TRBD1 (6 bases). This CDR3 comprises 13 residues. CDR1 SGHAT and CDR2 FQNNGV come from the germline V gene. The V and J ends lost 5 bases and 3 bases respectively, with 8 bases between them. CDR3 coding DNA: TGTGCCAGCAGCCAGGGGATCTACAATGAGCAGTTCTTC. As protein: CASSQGIYNEQFF.

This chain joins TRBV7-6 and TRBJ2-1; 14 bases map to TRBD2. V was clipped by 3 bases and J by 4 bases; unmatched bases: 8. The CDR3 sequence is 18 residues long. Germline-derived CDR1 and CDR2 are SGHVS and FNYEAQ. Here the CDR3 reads CASSLGTSGSPNYNEQFF. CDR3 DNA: TGTGCCAGCAGCTTGGGGACTAGCGGGAGCCCGAATTACAATGAGCAGTTCTTC.